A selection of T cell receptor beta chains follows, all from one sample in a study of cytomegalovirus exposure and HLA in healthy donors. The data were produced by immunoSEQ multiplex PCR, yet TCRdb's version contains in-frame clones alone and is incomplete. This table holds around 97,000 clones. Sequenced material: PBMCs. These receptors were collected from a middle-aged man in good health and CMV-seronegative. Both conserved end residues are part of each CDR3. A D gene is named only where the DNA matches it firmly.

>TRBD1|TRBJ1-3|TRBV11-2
TGTGCCAGCAGCGCCTGGACAGGGGGGTCCTCCGGAAACACCATATATTTT
CASSAWTGGSSGNTIYF
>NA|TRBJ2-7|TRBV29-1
TGCAGCGTTGGTAGGGGTCAGGGCTACGAGCAGTACTTC
CSVGRGQGYEQYF
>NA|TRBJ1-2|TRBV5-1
TGCGCCAGCAGCTTGGATGAGGGAGGCGGCTACACCTTC
CASSLDEGGGYTF
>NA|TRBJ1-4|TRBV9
TGTGCCAGCAGCGTAAAGGAGCGAGCCAGTAATGAAAAACTGTTTTTT
CASSVKERASNEKLFF
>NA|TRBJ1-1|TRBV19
TGTGCCAGTACCCTCCTCGGGAACACTGAAGCTTTCTTT
CASTLLGNTEAFF
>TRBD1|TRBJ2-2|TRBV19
TGTGCCAGTACTTACAGGGGGCGTGTCGGGGAGCTGTTTTTT
CASTYRGRVGELFF
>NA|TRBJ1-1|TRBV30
TGTGCCTGGAGCCCAGGGTTGGCCACTGAAGCTTTCTTT
CAWSPGLATEAFF
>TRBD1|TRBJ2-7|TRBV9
TGTGCCAGCAGCGTAGCTGGGACAGGGGTTAACGAGCAGTACTTC
CASSVAGTGVNEQYF
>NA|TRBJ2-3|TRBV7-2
TGTGCCAGCAGCTTCAGCGGCGCAGATACGCAGTATTTT
CASSFSGADTQYF
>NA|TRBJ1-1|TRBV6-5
TGTGCCAGCAGTTACAGGCAGGAGAACACTGAAGCTTTCTTT
CASSYRQENTEAFF